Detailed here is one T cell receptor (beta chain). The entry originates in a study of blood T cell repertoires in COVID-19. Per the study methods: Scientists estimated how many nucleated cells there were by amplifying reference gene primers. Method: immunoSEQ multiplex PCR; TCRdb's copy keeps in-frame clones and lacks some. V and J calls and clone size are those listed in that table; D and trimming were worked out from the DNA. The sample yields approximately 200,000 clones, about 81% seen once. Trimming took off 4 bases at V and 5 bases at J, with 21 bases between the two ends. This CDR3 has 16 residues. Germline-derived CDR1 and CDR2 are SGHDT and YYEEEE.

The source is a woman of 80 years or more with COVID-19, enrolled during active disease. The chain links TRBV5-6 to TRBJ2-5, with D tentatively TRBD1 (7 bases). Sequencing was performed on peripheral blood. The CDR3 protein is CASSRHASGGRETQYF. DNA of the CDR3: TGTGCCAGCAGCAGGCACGCCTCAGGGGGGCGTGAGACCCAGTACTTC.